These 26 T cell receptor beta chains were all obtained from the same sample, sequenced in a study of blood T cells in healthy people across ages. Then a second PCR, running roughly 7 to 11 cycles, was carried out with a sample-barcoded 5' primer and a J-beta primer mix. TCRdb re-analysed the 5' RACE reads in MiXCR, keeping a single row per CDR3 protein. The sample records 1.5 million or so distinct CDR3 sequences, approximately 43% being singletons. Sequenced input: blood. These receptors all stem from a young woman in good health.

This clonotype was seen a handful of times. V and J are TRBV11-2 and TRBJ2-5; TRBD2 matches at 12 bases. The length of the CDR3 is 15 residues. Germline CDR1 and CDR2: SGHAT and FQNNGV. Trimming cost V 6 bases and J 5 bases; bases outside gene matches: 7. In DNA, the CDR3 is TGTGCCAGCAGTCGACTAGCGGGGGTCCGGGAGACCCAGTACTTC. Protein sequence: CASSRLAGVRETQYF.

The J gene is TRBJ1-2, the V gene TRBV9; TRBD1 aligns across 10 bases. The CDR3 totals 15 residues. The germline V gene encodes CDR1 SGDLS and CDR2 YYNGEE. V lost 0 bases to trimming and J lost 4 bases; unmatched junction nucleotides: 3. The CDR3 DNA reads TGTGCCAGCAGCGTAGGAGACAGGGGGCCCTATGGCTACACCTTC. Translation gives CASSVGDRGPYGYTF.

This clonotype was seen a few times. The chain's CDR3 is CASSLLGQGARGANVLTF. The CDR3 bases are TGTGCCAGCAGCTTATTAGGACAGGGGGCGCGAGGGGCCAACGTCCTGACTTTC. V and J are TRBV7-9 and TRBJ2-6; 11 bases map to TRBD1. The CDR3 runs 18 residues. Germline values: CDR1 SEHNR, CDR2 FQNEAQ (reference sequence). The V and J ends lost 2 bases and 4 bases, in that order; junction bases with no gene match: 7.

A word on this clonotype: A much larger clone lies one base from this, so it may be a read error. The CDR3 here is CANSDGVSDYEQYF. The CDR3 DNA reads as TGTGCCAACAGCGACGGGGTTTCCGACTACGAGCAGTACTTC. V gene TRBV9 combines with J gene TRBJ2-7, with D possibly matching TRBD2 (5 bases). Germline assignment: CDR1 SGDLS and CDR2 YYNGEE. This CDR3 contains 14 residues. Supplemented by reference TRBV9 and TRBJ2-7, the full variable domain reads DSGVTQTPKHLITATGQRVTLRCSPRSGDLSVYWYQQSLDQGLQFLIQYYNGEERAKGNILERFSAQQFPDLHSELNLSSLELGDSALYFCANSDGVSDYEQYFGPGTRLTVT.

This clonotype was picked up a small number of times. Here the CDR3 DNA reads TGCAGCGTTGCAGGGCCCGGGGACTATGGCTACACCTTC. The encoded protein is CSVAGPGDYGYTF. The rearrangement links TRBV29-1 to TRBJ1-2; maybe TRBD1 (5 bases). CDR1 and CDR2 (germline): SQVTM, ANQGSEA. The V end lost 4 bases, the J end lost 3 bases, and 12 bases lay between the germline ends. The CDR3 has 13 amino acids.

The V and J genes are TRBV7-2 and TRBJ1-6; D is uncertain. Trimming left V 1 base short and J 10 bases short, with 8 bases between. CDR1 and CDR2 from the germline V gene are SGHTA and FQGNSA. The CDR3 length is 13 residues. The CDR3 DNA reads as TGTGCCAGCAGCTTAGTACCGGAATCACCCCTCCACTTT. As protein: CASSLVPESPLHF.

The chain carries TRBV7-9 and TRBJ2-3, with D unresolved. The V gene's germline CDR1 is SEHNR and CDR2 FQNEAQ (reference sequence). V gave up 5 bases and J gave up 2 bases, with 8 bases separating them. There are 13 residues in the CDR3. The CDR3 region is CASSAKITDTQYF. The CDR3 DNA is TGTGCCAGCAGCGCAAAAATCACAGATACGCAGTATTTT.

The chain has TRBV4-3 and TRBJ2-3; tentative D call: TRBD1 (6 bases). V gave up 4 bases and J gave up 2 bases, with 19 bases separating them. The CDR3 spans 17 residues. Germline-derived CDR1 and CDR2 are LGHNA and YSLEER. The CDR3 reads CASSPRGQGIFTDTQYF. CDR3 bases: TGCGCCAGCAGCCCCCGAGGCCAGGGGATTTTCACAGATACGCAGTATTTT.

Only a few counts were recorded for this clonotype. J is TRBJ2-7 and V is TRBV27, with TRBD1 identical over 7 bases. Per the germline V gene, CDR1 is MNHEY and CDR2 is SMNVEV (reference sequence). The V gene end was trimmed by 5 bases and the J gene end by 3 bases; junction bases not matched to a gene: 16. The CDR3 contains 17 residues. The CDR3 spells CASSQQTWGQQYYEQYF. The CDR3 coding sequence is TGTGCCAGCAGTCAACAAACATGGGGACAGCAGTACTACGAGCAGTACTTC.

The CDR3 is CASSYFSSYGYTF. The CDR3 DNA reads as TGTGCCAGCAGTTACTTTTCCAGCTATGGCTACACCTTC. The rearrangement joins TRBV6-2 or TRBV6-3 to TRBJ1-2; D call uncertain. The CDR3 runs to 13 residues. V shed 1 base and J shed 4 bases, with 7 bases lying between them. Germline lookup yields CDR1 MNHEY and CDR2 SVGEGT.

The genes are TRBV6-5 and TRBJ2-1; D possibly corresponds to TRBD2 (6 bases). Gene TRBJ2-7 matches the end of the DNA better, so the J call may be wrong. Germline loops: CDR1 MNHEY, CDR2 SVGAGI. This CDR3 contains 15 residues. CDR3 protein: CASSLGGSTYNEQYF. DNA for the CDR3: TGTGCCAGCAGTTTGGGAGGATCTACCTACAATGAGCAGTACTTC.

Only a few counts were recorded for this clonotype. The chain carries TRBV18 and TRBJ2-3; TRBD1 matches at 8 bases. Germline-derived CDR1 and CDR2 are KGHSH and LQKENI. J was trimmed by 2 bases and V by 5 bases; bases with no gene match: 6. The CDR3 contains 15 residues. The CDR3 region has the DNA TGTGCCAGCTCATCACGACAGGGGCTCACAGATACGCAGTATTTT. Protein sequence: CASSSRQGLTDTQYF.

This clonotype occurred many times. The chain's CDR3 is CASSVTETAAKNIQYF. The CDR3, as DNA: TGTGCCAGCAGCGTTACAGAGACTGCGGCCAAAAACATTCAGTACTTC. The chain links TRBV7-2 to TRBJ2-4; no clear D. V shed 5 bases and J shed 1 base, with 15 bases lying between them. The CDR3 length is 16 residues. CDR1 is SGHTA and CDR2 is FQGNSA in the germline V gene. Combining the CDR3 with reference TRBV7-2 and TRBJ2-4 gives the whole variable domain GAGVSQSPSNKVTEKGKDVELRCDPISGHTALYWYRQSLGQGLEFLIYFQGNSAPDKSGLPSDRFSAERTGGSVSTLTIQRTQQEDSAVYLCASSVTETAAKNIQYFGAGTRLSVL.

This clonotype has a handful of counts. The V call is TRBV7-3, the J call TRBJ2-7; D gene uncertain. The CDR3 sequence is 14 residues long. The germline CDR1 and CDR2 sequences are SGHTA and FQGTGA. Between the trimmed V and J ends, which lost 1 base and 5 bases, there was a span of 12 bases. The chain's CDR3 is CASSLNPFDHEQYF. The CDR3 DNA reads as TGTGCCAGCAGCTTAAATCCCTTCGACCACGAGCAGTACTTC.

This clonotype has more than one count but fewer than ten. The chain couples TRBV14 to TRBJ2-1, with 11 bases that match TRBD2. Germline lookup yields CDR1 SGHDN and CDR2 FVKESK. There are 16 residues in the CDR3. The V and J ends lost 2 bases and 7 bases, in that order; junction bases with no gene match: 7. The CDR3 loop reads CASSQPTSGSGNEQFF. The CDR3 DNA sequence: TGTGCCAGCAGCCAACCAACTAGCGGGAGTGGGAATGAGCAGTTCTTC.

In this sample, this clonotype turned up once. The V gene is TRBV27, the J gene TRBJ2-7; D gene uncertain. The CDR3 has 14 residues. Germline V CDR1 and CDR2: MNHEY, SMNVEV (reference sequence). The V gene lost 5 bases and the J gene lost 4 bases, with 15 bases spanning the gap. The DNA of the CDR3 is TGTGCCAGCAGTGTAGCAGGAGTCGGTTACGAGCAGTACTTC. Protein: CASSVAGVGYEQYF.

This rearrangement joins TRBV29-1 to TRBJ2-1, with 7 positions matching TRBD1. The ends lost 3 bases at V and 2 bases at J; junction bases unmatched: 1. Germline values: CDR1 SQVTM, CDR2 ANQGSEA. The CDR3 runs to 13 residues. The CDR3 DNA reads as TGCAGCGTTGACCAGGGGGCCTACAATGAGCAGTTCTTC. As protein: CSVDQGAYNEQFF.

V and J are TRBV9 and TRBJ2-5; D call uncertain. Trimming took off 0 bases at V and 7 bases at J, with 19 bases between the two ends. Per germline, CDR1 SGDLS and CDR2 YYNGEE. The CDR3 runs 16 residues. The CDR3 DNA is TGTGCCAGCAGCGTAGGTTCCCCAAATGAGATGGGGACCCAGTACTTC. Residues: CASSVGSPNEMGTQYF.

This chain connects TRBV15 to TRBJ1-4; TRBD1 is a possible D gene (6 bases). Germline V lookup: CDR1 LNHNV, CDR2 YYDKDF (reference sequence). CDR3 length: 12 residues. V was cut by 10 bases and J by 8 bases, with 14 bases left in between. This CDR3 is CASRGGTEKLFF. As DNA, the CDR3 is TGTGCCAGCAGAGGGGGGACCGAAAAACTGTTTTTT.

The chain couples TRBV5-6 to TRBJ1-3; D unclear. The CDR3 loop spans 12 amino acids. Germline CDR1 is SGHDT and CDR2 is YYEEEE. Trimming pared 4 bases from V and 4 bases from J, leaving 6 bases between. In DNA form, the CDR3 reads TGTGCCAGCAGCACTTACGGAAACACCATATATTTT. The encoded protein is CASSTYGNTIYF.

The DNA for the CDR3 is TGTGCCAGCAGCATTAGAGGGACGTTGACAGGGTTAAGAGGCTACACCTTC. This gives the protein CASSIRGTLTGLRGYTF. This chain joins TRBV7-2 and TRBJ1-2; TRBD1 aligns across 7 bases. Germline lookup yields CDR1 SGHTA and CDR2 FQGNSA. This CDR3 region has 17 residues. Unmatched junction bases numbered 20, after V lost 5 bases and J lost 8 bases.

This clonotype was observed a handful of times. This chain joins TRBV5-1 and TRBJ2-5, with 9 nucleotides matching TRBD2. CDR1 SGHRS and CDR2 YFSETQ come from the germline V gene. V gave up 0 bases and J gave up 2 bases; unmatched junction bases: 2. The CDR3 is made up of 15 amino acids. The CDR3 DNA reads TGCGCCAGCAGCTTGGAGGGACTAGCTCAAGAGACCCAGTACTTC. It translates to CASSLEGLAQETQYF.

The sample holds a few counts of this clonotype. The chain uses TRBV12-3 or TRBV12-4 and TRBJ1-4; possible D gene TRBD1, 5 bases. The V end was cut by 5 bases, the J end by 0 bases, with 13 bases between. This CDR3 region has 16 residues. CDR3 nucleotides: TGTGCCAGCAGTCCCCTGGGGCTTGCAACTAATGAAAAACTGTTTTTT. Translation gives CASSPLGLATNEKLFF.

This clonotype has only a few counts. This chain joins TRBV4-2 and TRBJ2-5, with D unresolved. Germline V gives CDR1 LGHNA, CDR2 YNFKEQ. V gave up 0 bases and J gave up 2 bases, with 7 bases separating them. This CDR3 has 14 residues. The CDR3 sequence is CASSQESQQETQYF. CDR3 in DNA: TGTGCCAGCAGCCAAGAGAGCCAGCAAGAGACCCAGTACTTC.

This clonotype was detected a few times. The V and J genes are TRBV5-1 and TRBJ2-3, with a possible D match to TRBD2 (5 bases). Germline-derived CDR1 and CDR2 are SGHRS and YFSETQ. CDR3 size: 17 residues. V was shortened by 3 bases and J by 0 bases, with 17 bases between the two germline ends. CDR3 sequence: CASSYDLAEGSTDTQYF. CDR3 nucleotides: TGCGCCAGCAGCTATGACTTAGCCGAGGGAAGCACAGATACGCAGTATTTT.

The CDR3 region is CASSTLDRYNQPQHF. The CDR3 DNA is TGTGCCAGCAGCACCCTCGACAGGTACAATCAGCCCCAGCATTTT. The J gene is TRBJ1-5, the V gene TRBV21-1; the table names TRBD1, a call not compared with the DNA. TRBV21-1 is a known pseudogene. There are 15 residues in the CDR3.